These T cell receptor beta chains were read from a single sample in a study of response to subunit inactivated influenza vaccine. TCRdb reprocessed the RT-PCR reads via MiXCR and lists one record per CDR3 protein. The table lists hundreds of thousands of distinct CDR3 sequences, roughly 12% of them singletons. Sequencing used PBMCs from blood, obtained on the day of vaccination. All receptors come from a man over 45 who received an inactivated influenza vaccine. CDR3s leave out the opening cysteine and the closing phenylalanine or tryptophan. Clone sizes are given selectively: once, few, many, or a class where the clone is expanded.

v_gene: TRBV5-1
j_gene: TRBJ2-7
abundance: once
CDR3aa: ASRRTGGVWSYEQY

v_gene: TRBV24-1
j_gene: TRBJ2-2
abundance: many
CDR3aa: ATSDPGTADTGELF

v_gene: TRBV12-2
j_gene: TRBJ1-4
abundance: .
CDR3aa: ASRQKSAGTENEKLF

v_gene: TRBV10-3
j_gene: TRBJ2-7
abundance: .
CDR3aa: AIRAGTSDYEQY

v_gene: TRBV7-2
j_gene: TRBJ1-1
abundance: .
CDR3aa: ASKVRSGKTEAF

v_gene: TRBV7-2
j_gene: TRBJ2-7
abundance: .
CDR3aa: ASILETGSYEQY

v_gene: TRBV27
j_gene: TRBJ2-1
abundance: few
CDR3aa: ASSWDAGAWL

v_gene: TRBV6-2/TRBV6-3
j_gene: TRBJ2-3
abundance: .
CDR3aa: ASSYQGLTDTQY

v_gene: TRBV6-1
j_gene: TRBJ1-1
abundance: many
CDR3aa: ASSPSRGYMNTEAF

v_gene: TRBV9
j_gene: TRBJ2-1
abundance: few
CDR3aa: ASTVRAGGPVNEQF

v_gene: TRBV15
j_gene: TRBJ2-7
abundance: few
CDR3aa: ATSGTDSYEQY